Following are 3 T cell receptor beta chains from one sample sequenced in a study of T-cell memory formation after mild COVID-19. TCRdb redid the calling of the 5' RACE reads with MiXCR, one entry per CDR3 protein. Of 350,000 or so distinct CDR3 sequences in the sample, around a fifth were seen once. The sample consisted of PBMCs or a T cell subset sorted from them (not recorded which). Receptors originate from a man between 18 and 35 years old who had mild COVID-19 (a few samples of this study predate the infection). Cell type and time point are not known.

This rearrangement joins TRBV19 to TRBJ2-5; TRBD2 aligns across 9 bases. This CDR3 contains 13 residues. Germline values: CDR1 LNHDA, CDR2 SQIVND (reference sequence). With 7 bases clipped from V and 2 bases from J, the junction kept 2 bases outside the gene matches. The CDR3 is CASTSGAQETQYF. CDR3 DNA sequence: TGTGCCAGTACTAGCGGGGCTCAAGAGACCCAGTACTTC.

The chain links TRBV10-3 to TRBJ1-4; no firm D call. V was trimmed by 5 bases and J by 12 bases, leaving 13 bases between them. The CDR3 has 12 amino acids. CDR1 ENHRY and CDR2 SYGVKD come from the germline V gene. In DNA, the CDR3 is TGTGCCATCAGTCGACCCGGCGGGGAACTGTTTTTT. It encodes CAISRPGGELFF.

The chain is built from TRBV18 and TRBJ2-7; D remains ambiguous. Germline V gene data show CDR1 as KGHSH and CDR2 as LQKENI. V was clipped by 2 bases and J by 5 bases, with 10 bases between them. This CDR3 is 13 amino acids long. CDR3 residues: CASSPGHTNEQYF. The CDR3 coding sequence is TGTGCCAGCTCACCAGGTCATACTAACGAGCAGTACTTC.